A single sample gave rise to the 9 T cell receptor beta chains below, sequenced in a study of metastatic and nonmetastatic thyroid tumors. TCRdb re-called clones via MiXCR from the PCR reads. The sample holds about 40,000 clones, roughly a sixth seen once. All patients reached thyroid surgery having received no treatment beforehand. Sequenced input: tumor tissue. The receptors were gathered from a female donor with papillary thyroid cancer or a benign thyroid nodule (not recorded which). Some clones in this sample may be carry-over from other donors' samples.

This clone has a count of ten or more. This chain uses TRBV7-9 with TRBJ2-5; a possible D gene is TRBD2 (5 bases). Trimming cost V 5 bases and J 1 base, with 11 bases left between them. This CDR3 region has 14 residues. CDR1 and CDR2 (germline): SEHNR, FQNEAQ (reference sequence). CDR3 nucleotides: TGTGCCAGCAGCAGAATGGACTCCCAAGAGACCCAGTACTTC. This translates into CASSRMDSQETQYF.

The sample holds many counts of this clone. This rearrangement joins TRBV4-3 to TRBJ2-1, with D perhaps TRBD2 (5 bases). The V end lost 3 bases, the J end lost 7 bases, and 22 bases lay between the germline ends. Germline assignment: CDR1 LGHNA and CDR2 YSLEER. The length of the CDR3 is 17 residues. The CDR3 DNA is TGCGCCAGCAGCCAGGGGATGACGGGATACTACTTAAATGAGCAGTTCTTC. It yields the protein CASSQGMTGYYLNEQFF.

This clone was recorded at least ten times. The chain carries TRBV13 and TRBJ2-1, with TRBD2 as a possible D gene (6 bases). The CDR3 totals 15 residues. V was cut by 1 base and J by 4 bases, with 11 bases left in between. Per germline, CDR1 PRHDT and CDR2 FYEKMQ (reference sequence). The CDR3: CASSLVGGGYNEQFF. The CDR3 DNA reads TGTGCCAGCAGCTTAGTGGGGGGAGGATACAATGAGCAGTTCTTC.

This clone was seen more than once but under ten times. The chain recombines TRBV19 with TRBJ2-7, with D possibly TRBD2 on 6 matching bases. CDR3 length: 14 amino acids. Per the germline V gene, CDR1 is LNHDA and CDR2 is SQIVND (reference sequence). V was clipped by 9 bases and J by 7 bases, with 22 bases between them. This CDR3 reads CASSQDPDSGEQYF. CDR3 in DNA: TGTGCCAGCAGCCAAGATCCCGACAGCGGGGAGCAGTACTTC.

This clone was found many times. This chain joins TRBV12-3 or TRBV12-4 and TRBJ2-1, with TRBD1 identical over 12 bases. The junction had 9 bases not matched to a gene; V was cut back by 3 bases and J by 12 bases. The CDR3 covers 15 residues. The CDR3 loop is CASSFIVGTGGRQFF. Written as DNA, the CDR3 is TGTGCCAGCAGTTTTATAGTCGGGACAGGGGGCCGGCAGTTCTTC.

This clone was counted between two and nine times. This sequence joins TRBV27 and TRBJ1-5; D uncertain. V was trimmed by 10 bases and J by 0 bases, leaving 19 bases between them. The germline V gene has CDR1 MNHEY and CDR2 SMNVEV (reference sequence). The CDR3 has 16 amino acids. The CDR3: CATRGRAAYSNQPQHF. CDR3 in DNA: TGTGCCACCAGAGGCCGTGCCGCGTATAGCAATCAGCCCCAGCATTTT.

This clone was seen ten or more times. The chain carries TRBV28 and TRBJ1-1; D possibly corresponds to TRBD1 (6 bases). V lost 6 bases to trimming and J lost 0 bases, with 17 bases between them. The CDR3 is 16 amino acids. Germline assignment: CDR1 MDHEN and CDR2 SYDVKM. The CDR3 protein is CASSSNPQGMNTEAFF. The CDR3 nucleotides read TGTGCCAGCAGCTCCAACCCCCAGGGGATGAACACTGAAGCTTTCTTT. The entire variable domain, with the rest obtained from reference TRBV28 and TRBJ1-1, is as follows: DVKVTQSSRYLVKRTGEKVFLECVQDMDHENMFWYRQDPGLGLRLIYFSYDVKMKEKGDIPEGYSVSREKKERFSLILESASTNQTSMYLCASSSNPQGMNTEAFFGQGTRLTVV.

This clone occurred many times. V is TRBV6-1 and J is TRBJ2-3; maybe TRBD1 (5 bases). The CDR3 spans 14 residues. V was pared by 6 bases and J by 1 base, with 11 bases between. Germline CDR1 MNHNS, CDR2 SASEGT. The CDR3 coding sequence is TGTGCCAGCAGCCGGACGACAGGCACAGATACGCAGTATTTT. Encoded protein: CASSRTTGTDTQYF.

This clone showed up many times. The chain couples TRBV30 to TRBJ2-1; D is unclear. The CDR3 loop spans 13 amino acids. V lost 2 bases to trimming and J lost 3 bases, with 8 bases between them. Germline CDR1 GTSNPN, CDR2 SVGIG (reference sequence). The CDR3 DNA reads as TGTGCCTGGAGTTTGCAGTTCTACAATGAGCAGTTCTTC. This encodes CAWSLQFYNEQFF. Full variable domain (missing parts from reference TRBV30 and TRBJ2-1): SQTIHQWPATLVQPVGSPLSLECTVEGTSNPNLYWYRQAAGRGLQLLFYSVGIGQISSEVPQNLSASRPQDRQFILSSKKLLLSDSGFYLCAWSLQFYNEQFFGPGTRLTVL.